The following is a TCR beta chain sequence with its context. Its specificity is unknown. This may stem from a read error, because a much larger clone lies one nucleotide away. It is likely a read error, because the conserved phenylalanine at the end of the CDR3 is missing. Blood RNA originated from unsorted whole blood, with germline DNA additionally extracted. Reverse transcription of roughly 480 ng total RNA with a constant-region primer produced TCR beta cDNA. Nested multiplex PCR, run for three rounds with slightly modified ARM-PCR, yielded TCR beta libraries. For around 9 cycles apiece, the opening two PCR rounds ran with TRBV1-TRBV30 forward primers and a C-beta reverse primer. TCRdb processed the multiplex PCR reads anew with MiXCR; each CDR3 protein has one entry. The sample consists of hundreds of thousands of distinct CDR3 sequences, 45% to 70% of them appearing once. The data originate from a study of tumor-infiltrating lymphocytes in primary liver carcinoma. Study overall: Every sample contained roughly 3.65 to 7.5 million productive TCRbeta reads, and these numbers were similar from one tissue type to another. Study-level points and caveats: Since the samples were bulk and unsorted, the CD4+ and CD8+ repertoires were not compared. With p = 0.039, the top-250-clone fraction in tumors significantly exceeded that in blood. Tumor region pairs shared more overlap than did tumor-adjacent and tumor-blood pairs.

This CDR3 has 13 amino acids. V was trimmed by 4 bases and J by 2 bases, leaving 9 bases between them. Germline-derived CDR1 and CDR2 are MGHRA and YSYEKL. The chain is built from TRBV4-1 and TRBJ2-7; D call uncertain. Sequencing was done on a sample of peripheral blood. This sequence was found in a woman aged 30 to 39 with primary liver carcinoma and hepatitis B virus infection. CDR3 amino acids: CASSPPGPYEQYL. The CDR3 bases are TGCGCCAGCAGCCCTCCTGGTCCCTACGAGCAGTACTTA.